The entry below describes one T cell receptor beta chain. Its target is unknown. Germline V CDR1 and CDR2: SGHTA, FQGTGA. The CDR3 extends over 14 amino acids. Deletions cut 1 base from V and 4 bases from J, with 11 bases between. Constant-region reverse primers amplified full-length variable regions, followed by semi-nested Nested Universal Primer A PCR. TCRdb fed the 5' RACE reads into MiXCR, producing one record per CDR3 protein. The sample yields about 5,200 distinct CDR3 sequences, just over 70% seen once. Findings and caveats of the study: Tumor-infiltrating Treg TCR alpha and beta sequences overlapped most with tumor naive CD4+ T cells, then blood naive. The TCR gene usage of tumor memory CD4+ T cells clustered together with blood and lymph node memory CD4+ cells and with lymph node naive CD4+ cells.

Purified naive CD4+ T cells were depleted of CD25+ Tregs. The source of this sequence is a female donor with breast cancer. Sample: naive CD4+ T cells sorted from blood. Subset here: naive CD4+ T cells, CD4+CD45RA+CD25-. The chain joins TRBV7-3 to TRBJ2-7; the D gene is possibly TRBD1 (5 bases). The CDR3 here is CASSLIPGQYEQYF. CDR3 DNA sequence: TGTGCCAGCAGCTTAATTCCAGGGCAATACGAGCAGTACTTC.